This entry lists 11 T cell receptor beta chains sequenced from one sample in a study of T-cell reconstitution after alpha-beta-depleted transplantation in children. Preparation of the TCRbeta library used unique molecular identifiers. Each CDR3 protein is one row after TCRdb ran MiXCR on the PCR reads. The sample shows 200,000 to 300,000 distinct CDR3 sequences, about 12% of them seen only once. The sequencing here drew on PBMCs from the stem cell graft donor, taken from the stem cell graft. Receptor source: a human donor who donated a stem cell graft to a child with acute lymphoblastic leukemia.

The chain couples TRBV4-2 to TRBJ1-5; possible D gene TRBD1, 6 bases. Trimming took 0 bases from V and 0 from J, leaving 12 bases between them. CDR3 length: 17 amino acids. Germline V gene lookup returns CDR1 LGHNA and CDR2 YNFKEQ. The CDR3 loop is CASSQDDGDTSNQPQHF. The CDR3 coding sequence is TGTGCCAGCAGCCAAGATGATGGGGACACTAGCAATCAGCCCCAGCATTTT.

This clonotype was seen many times. The rearrangement joins TRBV5-1 to TRBJ1-1, with 8 positions matching TRBD1. V lost 6 bases and J lost 0; bases outside the gene matches: 4. This CDR3 comprises 14 residues. Germline CDR1 reads SGHRS; CDR2 reads YFSETQ. CDR3: CASKGQGMNTEAFF. The DNA of the CDR3 is TGCGCCAGCAAAGGACAGGGAATGAACACTGAAGCTTTCTTT.

This clonotype was seen repeatedly, ten times or more. CDR3: CASSSLTGRNTDTQYF. DNA for the CDR3: TGTGCCAGCAGTTCCCTGACTGGGCGAAACACAGATACGCAGTATTTT. This chain connects TRBV28 to TRBJ2-3; D gene uncertain. With 4 bases removed from V and 2 bases from J, the gap between germline ends came to 16 bases. Per the germline V gene, CDR1 is MDHEN and CDR2 is SYDVKM. The CDR3 runs to 16 residues.

The CDR3 bases are TGCGCCAGCAACCCGACACTTCTAGCGGGGGTCGATGAGCAGTACTTC. Encoded protein: CASNPTLLAGVDEQYF. This chain links TRBV5-1 with TRBJ2-7; 10 nucleotides line up with TRBD2. Germline CDR1 is SGHRS and CDR2 is YFSETQ. Trimming removed 6 bases from V and 7 bases from J; junction bases left unmatched: 16. The CDR3 covers 16 residues.

This clonotype was seen repeatedly, ten times or more. In DNA form, the CDR3 reads TGCGCCAGCAAAAGAGACGTGGACCCCGGAAACACCATATATTTT. Protein product: CASKRDVDPGNTIYF. The chain links TRBV5-1 to TRBJ1-3; unclear D gene. The CDR3 covers 15 residues. The V gene's germline CDR1 is SGHRS and CDR2 YFSETQ. Trimming took 6 bases from V and 4 from J, leaving 17 bases between them.

The J gene is TRBJ2-5, the V gene TRBV5-4; D is undetermined. The CDR3 consists of 14 residues. V gave up 2 bases and J gave up 2 bases, with 10 bases separating them. CDR1 is SGHNT, CDR2 YYREEE, per germline (reference sequence). The CDR3 nucleotides are TGTGCCAGCAGCTTTTTCGGAACACAAGAGACCCAGTACTTC. It specifies CASSFFGTQETQYF.

This clonotype was counted many times. J is TRBJ2-2 and V is TRBV7-2, with D perhaps being TRBD1 or TRBD2 (5 bases each). This CDR3 is built from 15 residues. Between the trimmed V and J ends, which lost 5 bases and 10 bases, there was a span of 20 bases. Per the germline V gene, CDR1 is SGHTA and CDR2 is FQGNSA. The CDR3 loop is CASSPRGQGSAELFF. In DNA form, the CDR3 reads TGTGCCAGCAGCCCCCGCGGGCAGGGATCGGCGGAGCTGTTTTTT.

The table lists this clonotype with a count of one. Being one base from a much bigger clone, this may be a read error. This sequence joins TRBV11-1 and TRBJ2-2; 11 bases fit TRBD2. The CDR3 loop spans 18 amino acids. Looked up from germline, CDR1 is SGHAT and CDR2 is FQDESV (reference sequence). This chain's CDR3 is CASSSLDGPSGRIGDLFF. In DNA form, the CDR3 reads TGTGCCAGCAGCTCCCTCGATGGTCCTAGCGGGAGGATCGGGGACCTGTTTTTT.

This clonotype was seen many times. The genes are TRBV20-1 and TRBJ2-2; 10 positions match TRBD2. CDR1 DFQATT and CDR2 SNEGSKA come from the germline V gene (reference sequence). The CDR3 spans 17 residues. V lost 0 bases and J lost 4; bases outside the gene matches: 8. This CDR3 reads CSARDSGPSGGTGELFF. CDR3 DNA sequence: TGCAGTGCTAGAGATAGTGGACCTAGCGGGGGCACCGGGGAGCTGTTTTTT.

This clonotype was seen at least ten times. This rearrangement joins TRBV20-1 to TRBJ2-5; 11 bases are a match to TRBD2. From germline, CDR1 is DFQATT and CDR2 SNEGSKA (reference sequence). The J segment lost 3 bases and the V segment lost 1 base, leaving 4 bases of the junction unmatched. The CDR3 has 15 residues. The CDR3 DNA follows: TGCAGTGCTAGAGGACTAGCGGGGTTTGAAGAGACCCAGTACTTC. It codes for CSARGLAGFEETQYF.

The chain carries TRBV24-1 and TRBJ2-1; possible D gene TRBD2, 8 bases. Germline CDR1 reads KGHDR; CDR2 reads SFDVKD. CDR3 length: 18 amino acids. The V and J ends lost 0 bases and 0 bases respectively, with 14 bases between them. CDR3 loop: CATSDLVAGQSSYNEQFF. In DNA, the CDR3 is TGTGCCACCAGTGATTTGGTAGCGGGACAGAGCTCCTACAATGAGCAGTTCTTC.